This T cell receptor (beta chain) was sequenced for a study of shared clonotypes between healthy human individuals. This CDR3 is 15 amino acids long. Deletions cut 3 bases from V and 5 bases from J, with 16 bases between. Germline values: CDR1 MDHEN, CDR2 SYDVKM. TCRdb keeps only in-frame clones here, not all; method: immunoSEQ multiplex PCR. The data show some 1,600,000 clones, around 98% seen once. The specimen was naive CD4+ T cells sorted from blood. The sample's subset: CD45RA+ positively selected. The TCR originated in a man aged 30-40 years in good health. The genes are TRBV28 and TRBJ2-5; D call uncertain. CDR3 protein: CASSLVQPIEETQYF. As DNA, the CDR3 is TGTGCCAGCAGTTTGGTGCAGCCCATCGAGGAGACCCAGTACTTC. The full variable domain, completed using reference TRBV28 and TRBJ2-5, is DVKVTQSSRYLVKRTGEKVFLECVQDMDHENMFWYRQDPGLGLRLIYFSYDVKMKEKGDIPEGYSVSREKKERFSLILESASTNQTSMYLCASSLVQPIEETQYFGPGTRLLVL.